These 12 T cell receptor beta chains were all obtained from the same sample, sequenced in a study of graft-versus-host responses after intestinal transplantation. The method was immunoSEQ multiplex PCR; TCRdb's version includes in-frame clones alone and lacks a portion of them. This table holds more than 9,000 clones, 90% to 95% found once. The sequences come from PBMCs, collected 68 days after transplant. All receptors derive from a human patient who received an intestinal transplant, so some T cells may come from the graft donor.

V is TRBV9 and J is TRBJ1-1, with D maybe TRBD1 (5 bases). Germline CDR1 SGDLS, CDR2 YYNGEE. Trimming removed 0 bases from V and 3 bases from J, with 18 bases in between. The CDR3 loop spans 17 amino acids. CDR3 protein: CASSVEAIRGGDTEAFF. CDR3 sequence (DNA): TGTGCCAGCAGCGTAGAGGCGATTCGGGGAGGGGACACTGAAGCTTTCTTT.

The rearrangement joins TRBV7-8 to TRBJ2-5; 8 bases are shared with TRBD2. V shed 8 bases and J 5 bases; nucleotides not matched to a gene: 10. Germline lookup yields CDR1 SGHVS and CDR2 FQNEAQ. The CDR3 length is 14 residues. The CDR3 region is CASAGASGQETQYF. The CDR3 DNA is TGTGCCAGCGCGGGAGCTAGCGGGCAGGAGACCCAGTACTTC.

This clone was found once. The rearrangement uses TRBV19 and TRBJ2-3; possibly TRBD2 for D (5 bases). This CDR3 comprises 12 residues. CDR1 LNHDA and CDR2 SQIVND come from the germline V gene (reference sequence). V lost 8 bases to trimming and J lost 7 bases, with 13 bases between them. The CDR3 spells CASSPEGNTQYF. The DNA for the CDR3 is TGTGCCAGTTCGCCAGAGGGAAATACGCAGTATTTT.

This sequence joins TRBV6-5 and TRBJ2-7, with TRBD1 as a possible D gene (6 bases). V lost 5 bases, J lost 0 bases, and 14 bases lay in between. The germline CDR1 and CDR2 sequences are MNHEY and SVGAGI. This CDR3 comprises 15 residues. The CDR3 DNA sequence: TGTGCCAGCAGTGTCTCAGGGGCTGACTCCTACGAGCAGTACTTC. It is translated as CASSVSGADSYEQYF.

V usage is TRBV19 and J usage is TRBJ2-3; D not certain. CDR1 is LNHDA, CDR2 SQIVND, per germline (reference sequence). The CDR3 runs 16 residues. V shed 5 bases and J shed 4 bases, with 19 bases lying between them. The chain's CDR3 is CASSFLPSLYADTQYF. The CDR3, as DNA: TGTGCCAGTAGTTTTTTGCCAAGTCTCTACGCAGATACGCAGTATTTT.

The J gene is TRBJ1-1, the V gene TRBV7-2, with D unresolved. This CDR3 comprises 10 residues. Per the germline V gene, CDR1 is SGHTA and CDR2 is FQGNSA. V dropped 5 bases and J dropped 11 bases, with 9 bases sitting between them. This CDR3 reads CASSTLGAFF. The CDR3 coding sequence is TGTGCCAGCAGCACCCTTGGGGCTTTCTTT.

CDR3 bases: TGTGCCATCAGTGATCAAAGGGGCGCTCTTGAAAAACTGTTTTTT. This gives the protein CAISDQRGALEKLFF. This sequence joins TRBV10-3 and TRBJ1-4; D possibly corresponds to TRBD1 (5 bases). CDR1 ENHRY and CDR2 SYGVKD come from the germline V gene. The CDR3 contains 15 residues. V was pared by 3 bases and J by 7 bases, with 15 bases between.

The chain couples TRBV7-2 to TRBJ2-1, with a tentative D call TRBD2 (5 bases). The CDR3 totals 16 residues. Trimming took off 5 bases at V and 3 bases at J, with 17 bases between the two ends. Germline V lookup: CDR1 SGHTA, CDR2 FQGNSA. This CDR3 reads CASSKTLTKFYNEQFF. The CDR3 nucleotides are TGTGCCAGCAGCAAGACCTTGACTAAGTTCTACAATGAGCAGTTCTTC.

The V call is TRBV7-9, the J call TRBJ1-5, with a tentative D call TRBD1 (6 bases). Germline V gene data show CDR1 as SEHNR and CDR2 as FQNEAQ (reference sequence). Trimming removed 4 bases from V and 2 bases from J, with 12 bases in between. The CDR3 is made up of 15 amino acids. CDR3 sequence reads: CASSSYREGNQPQHF. The CDR3 DNA follows: TGTGCCAGCAGCTCCTACAGGGAGGGCAATCAGCCCCAGCATTTT.

This clone was recorded a few times. The chain couples TRBV6-5 to TRBJ1-3; D is possibly TRBD1 (6 bases). The V end lost 6 bases, the J end lost 0 bases, and 12 bases lay between the germline ends. CDR1 is MNHEY, CDR2 SVGAGI, per germline. The CDR3 covers 15 residues. The CDR3 DNA sequence: TGTGCCAGCAGCTCGGGGGCCAACTCTGGAAACACCATATATTTT. It specifies CASSSGANSGNTIYF.

J is TRBJ1-2 and V is TRBV9, with 9 bases that match TRBD1. The CDR3 is 15 residues long. V dropped 3 bases and J dropped 2; count of bases not matched to a gene: 5. Per the germline V gene, CDR1 is SGDLS and CDR2 is YYNGEE. In nucleotides, the CDR3 is TGTGCCAGCAGCGCCAGCGGACAGGGGAACTATGGCTACACCTTC. Protein sequence: CASSASGQGNYGYTF.

J is TRBJ2-7 and V is TRBV27; 9 bases agree with TRBD1. This CDR3 has 14 amino acids. The V and J ends lost 6 bases and 2 bases, in that order; junction bases with no gene match: 5. In germline, CDR1 is MNHEY, CDR2 SMNVEV (reference sequence). As DNA, the CDR3 is TGTGCCAGCAGCCCGGGACAGGGTACCTACGAGCAGTACTTC. Protein: CASSPGQGTYEQYF.